Each of the 3 T cell receptor beta chains below was sequenced from the same sample in a study of regulatory T cells in long-lasting Graves disease. Stated time point: newly diagnosed GD, antithyroid drugs for less than 3 months. The TCR library was made from RNA extracted from PBMCs. Investigators prepared the TCR beta libraries by applying iRepertoire HTBI primers and Arm-PCR of CDR3 regions. TCRdb analysed the multiplex PCR reads with MiXCR anew, one entry per CDR3 protein. The repertoire includes 450,000 to 600,000 distinct CDR3 sequences, about 16% of them detected once, and 12% sits in the top ten. This sample also appeared in a second study, on T cells in Graves' hyperthyroidism and ophthalmopathy.

The sample here was peripheral blood mononuclear cells (PBMCs), taken at new diagnosis, from a patient treated with antithyroid drugs. The receptors were sampled from a man aged 35 to 55 with Graves disease.

This clonotype appeared once. The chain employs TRBV27 and TRBJ2-3; unclear D gene. The CDR3 is 14 amino acids. CDR1 is MNHEY, CDR2 SMNVEV, per germline (reference sequence). Trimming stripped 5 bases from V and 2 bases from J, with 11 bases between. The CDR3 loop is CASSLEKTTDTQYF. CDR3 DNA: TGTGCCAGCAGTCTAGAAAAGACCACAGATACGCAGTATTTT.

This clonotype was detected many times. In DNA form, the CDR3 reads TGTGCCAGCAGCAGGGGCTACTACGAGCAGTACTTC. It yields the protein CASSRGYYEQYF. V usage is TRBV28 and J usage is TRBJ2-7; tentatively, D is TRBD1 (6 bases). Trimming shortened V by 6 bases and J by 3 bases, and 9 bases separated the two germline ends. Germline V lookup: CDR1 MDHEN, CDR2 SYDVKM. This CDR3 is 12 amino acids long.

The chain uses TRBV6-1 and TRBJ2-7; 7 bases are shared with TRBD2. The ends lost 6 bases at V and 5 bases at J; junction bases unmatched: 7. The CDR3 runs to 13 residues. The germline V gene has CDR1 MNHNS and CDR2 SASEGT. CDR3 amino acids: CASRGGSLNEQYF. The DNA for the CDR3 is TGTGCCAGCAGGGGCGGGAGCTTGAACGAGCAGTACTTC.